This paragraph reports one T cell receptor beta chain. Trimming removed 0 bases at V and 3 bases at J, with 5 bases between. The CDR3 has 13 residues. Germline V gene data show CDR1 as SEHNR and CDR2 as FQNEAQ (reference sequence). The data were taken from a study of shared clonotypes between healthy human individuals. Clones were read by immunoSEQ multiplex PCR, and TCRdb kept only the in-frame ones, dropping some. This table holds about 600,000 clones, around 97% found once. The sequencing input was naive CD4+ T cells sorted from blood. Subset given: CD45RA+ positively selected. This sequence was found in a woman aged 25 to 39 in good health. The chain combines TRBV7-9 with TRBJ1-1; no firm D call. The CDR3 region has the DNA TGTGCCAGCAGCTTAGCCGGGGACACTGAAGCTTTCTTT. It is translated as CASSLAGDTEAFF.